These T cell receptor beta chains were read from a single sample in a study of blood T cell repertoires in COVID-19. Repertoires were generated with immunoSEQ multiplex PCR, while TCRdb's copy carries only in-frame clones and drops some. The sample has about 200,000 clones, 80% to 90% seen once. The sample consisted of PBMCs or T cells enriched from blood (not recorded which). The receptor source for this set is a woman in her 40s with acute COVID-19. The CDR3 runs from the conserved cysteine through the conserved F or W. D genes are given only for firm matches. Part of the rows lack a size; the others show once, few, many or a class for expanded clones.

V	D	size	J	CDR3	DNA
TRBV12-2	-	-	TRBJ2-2	CASRPQTGNEGTGELFF	TGTGCAAGTCGCCCGCAGACAGGGAATGAGGGCACCGGGGAGCTGTTTTTT
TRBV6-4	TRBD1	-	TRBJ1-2	CASSGTGGGYTF	TGTGCCAGCAGCGGGACAGGGGGCGGCTACACCTTC
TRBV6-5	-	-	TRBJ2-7	CASSYRGSSYEQYF	TGTGCCAGCAGTTACAGGGGGAGCTCCTACGAGCAGTACTTC
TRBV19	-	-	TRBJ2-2	CASSSQVIGELFF	TGTGCCAGTAGTAGCCAGGTGATCGGGGAGCTGTTTTTT
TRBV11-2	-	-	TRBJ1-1	CASSPGHMNTEAFF	TGTGCCAGCAGCCCGGGACACATGAACACTGAAGCTTTCTTT
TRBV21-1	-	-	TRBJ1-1	CASSKVETPRNTEAFF	TGTGCCAGCAGCAAAGTGGAGACTCCCCGGAACACTGAAGCTTTCTTT
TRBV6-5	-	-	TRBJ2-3	CASRGSWVTDTQYF	TGTGCCAGTAGGGGCTCGTGGGTCACAGATACGCAGTATTTT
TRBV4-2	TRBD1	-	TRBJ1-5	CASSLLDRGEQPQHF	TGTGCCAGCAGCCTATTAGACAGGGGAGAACAGCCCCAGCATTTT
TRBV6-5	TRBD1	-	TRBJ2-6	CASSYQGQGANVLTF	TGTGCCAGCAGTTACCAGGGACAGGGGGCCAACGTCCTGACTTTC
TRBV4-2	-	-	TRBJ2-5	CASSQDGQTQETQYF	TGTGCCAGCAGCCAAGATGGACAGACCCAAGAGACCCAGTACTTC
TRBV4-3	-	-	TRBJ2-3	CASSQDQMRTDTQYF	TGCGCCAGCAGCCAAGATCAGATGAGGACAGATACGCAGTATTTT
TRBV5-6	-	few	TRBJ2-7	CASSGGPPDEQYF	TGTGCCAGCAGCGGGGGCCCACCGGACGAGCAGTACTTC
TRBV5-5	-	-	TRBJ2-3	CASSPGSTDTQYF	TGTGCCAGCAGTCCCGGGAGCACAGATACGCAGTATTTT
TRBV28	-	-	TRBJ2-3	CASLALEGATDTQYF	TGTGCCAGTCTAGCATTGGAGGGGGCCACAGATACGCAGTATTTT
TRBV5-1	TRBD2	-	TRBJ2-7	CASSPRGREEFEQYF	TGCGCCAGCAGCCCTCGGGGGCGGGAGGAGTTCGAGCAGTACTTC
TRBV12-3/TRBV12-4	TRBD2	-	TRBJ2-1	CASSLGGFNEQFF	TGTGCCAGCAGTTTGGGGGGGTTCAATGAGCAGTTCTTC
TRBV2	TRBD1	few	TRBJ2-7	CASSGQGSLYEQYF	TGTGCCAGCAGTGGACAGGGGTCACTCTACGAGCAGTACTTC
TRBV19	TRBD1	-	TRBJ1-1	CASSMGDRGLREAFF	TGTGCCAGTAGTATGGGTGACAGGGGGCTGCGTGAAGCTTTCTTT
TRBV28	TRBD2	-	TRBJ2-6	CASSPYRLAGGRGANVLTF	TGTGCCAGCAGTCCCTATCGGCTAGCGGGAGGTAGAGGGGCCAACGTCCTGACTTTC
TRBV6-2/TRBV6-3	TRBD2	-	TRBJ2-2	CASSYSFSGRDTGELFF	TGTGCCAGCAGTTACTCCTTTAGCGGGAGGGATACCGGGGAGCTGTTTTTT
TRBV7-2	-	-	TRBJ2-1	CASSLKGGVYNEQFF	TGTGCCAGCAGCTTAAAAGGCGGGGTCTACAATGAGCAGTTCTTC
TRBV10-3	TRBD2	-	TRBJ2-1	CAISEGGTSGRGEQFF	TGTGCCATCAGTGAGGGCGGGACTAGCGGGAGAGGAGAGCAGTTCTTC
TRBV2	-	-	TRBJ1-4	CASSAGGGWKKLFF	TGTGCCAGCAGTGCTGGGGGAGGGTGGAAAAAACTGTTTTTT
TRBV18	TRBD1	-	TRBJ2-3	CASSPGTAFTDTQYF	TGTGCCAGCTCACCAGGGACAGCATTCACAGATACGCAGTATTTT
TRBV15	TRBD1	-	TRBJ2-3	CATSRLDRGTDTQYF	TGTGCCACCAGCAGACTGGACAGGGGGACAGATACGCAGTATTTT
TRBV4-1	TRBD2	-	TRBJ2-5	CASSLRGPPSASGRAEETQYF	TGCGCCAGCAGCCTCCGAGGCCCACCCTCAGCTAGCGGGAGGGCAGAAGAGACCCAGTACTTC
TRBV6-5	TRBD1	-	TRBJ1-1	CASRHRDRDTEAFF	TGTGCCAGCAGGCACCGGGACAGGGACACTGAAGCTTTCTTT
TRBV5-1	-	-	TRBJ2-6	CASSLEYTTGANVLTF	TGCGCCAGCAGCTTGGAGTACACAACTGGGGCCAACGTCCTGACTTTC
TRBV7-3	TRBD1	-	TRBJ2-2	CASSRQGTTGELFF	TGTGCCAGCAGCCGACAGGGGACGACCGGGGAGCTGTTTTTT
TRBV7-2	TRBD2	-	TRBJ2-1	CASSFSAGVVGNEQFF	TGTGCCAGCAGCTTTTCAGCGGGAGTCGTGGGCAATGAGCAGTTCTTC
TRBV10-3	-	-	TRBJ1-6	CATGHTNSPLHF	TGTGCCACGGGACATACTAATTCACCCCTCCACTTT
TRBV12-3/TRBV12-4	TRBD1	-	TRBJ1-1	CASRDRGVTEAFF	TGTGCCAGCCGGGACAGGGGGGTCACTGAAGCTTTCTTT
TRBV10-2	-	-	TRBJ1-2	CASSPRVADYGYTF	TGCGCCAGCAGTCCCAGGGTGGCGGACTATGGCTACACCTTC
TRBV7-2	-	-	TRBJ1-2	CASSQAGNYGYTF	TGTGCCAGCTCTCAAGCGGGGAACTATGGCTACACCTTC
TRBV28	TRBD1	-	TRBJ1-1	CASSPPGTGVMNTEAFF	TGTGCCAGCAGCCCGCCCGGGACAGGGGTCATGAACACTGAAGCTTTCTTT
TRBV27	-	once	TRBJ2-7	CASSRRDLYEQYF	TGTGCCAGCAGTCGCAGGGATCTTTACGAGCAGTACTTC